One sample yielded the 3 T cell receptor beta chains listed below, sequenced in a study of blood T cells in healthy people across ages. A J-beta primer mix and a sample-barcoded 5' primer were used in a second PCR of about 7 to 11 cycles. One entry per CDR3 protein, called by TCRdb with MiXCR from the 5' RACE reads. The table includes 950,000 to 1,200,000 distinct CDR3 sequences, around two fifths detected once. The material sequenced was blood. These receptors were obtained from a man in his late teens or twenties in good health.

The chain carries TRBV7-3 and TRBJ1-6; D is unclear. CDR1 is SGHTA, CDR2 FQGTGA, per germline. The germline V and J ends were trimmed by 5 bases and 5 bases, with 10 bases remaining between them. CDR3 size: 14 residues. The CDR3 region is CASSPDIHNSPLHF. In DNA form, the CDR3 reads TGTGCCAGCAGCCCCGACATCCATAATTCACCCCTCCACTTT.

This clonotype was detected a few times. This chain links TRBV2 with TRBJ2-7; D unclear. The CDR3 loop spans 16 amino acids. Germline V gene sequence: CDR1 SNHLY, CDR2 FYNNEI. The V gene lost 2 bases and the J gene lost 1 base, with 15 bases spanning the gap. The CDR3 loop is CASSELAVIGSYEQYF. Here the CDR3 DNA reads TGTGCCAGCAGTGAATTGGCGGTAATCGGGTCCTACGAGCAGTACTTC.

The rearrangement joins TRBV27 to TRBJ1-5; 10 bases align to TRBD1. Germline-derived CDR1 and CDR2 are MNHEY and SMNVEV (reference sequence). This CDR3 has 19 residues. The J segment lost 2 bases and the V segment lost 0 bases, leaving 10 bases of the junction unmatched. The DNA of the CDR3 is TGTGCCAGCAGTTTATCGTACCGGGACAGGGGTTATCGCAATCAGCCCCAGCATTTT. This gives the protein CASSLSYRDRGYRNQPQHF.